These 16 T cell receptor beta chains were sequenced from one sample in a study of chemoradiotherapy in HPV16-positive cancers. TCRdb keeps only in-frame clones here, not all; method: immunoSEQ multiplex PCR. This table holds fewer than 15,000 clones, just over 90% found once. The sample here was blood, taken from a patient who underwent chemoradiotherapy. Every receptor here comes from a human donor with HPV-associated anogenital cancer.

The chain carries TRBV6-1 and TRBJ2-1, with 11 bases identical to TRBD2. V lost 2 bases and J lost 4; bases outside the gene matches: 1. Germline CDR1 MNHNS, CDR2 SASEGT. CDR3 size: 15 residues. CDR3 sequence: CASSELAGGYNEQFF. For the CDR3, the DNA is TGTGCCAGCAGTGAACTAGCGGGGGGTTACAATGAGCAGTTCTTC.

This sequence joins TRBV5-6 and TRBJ2-1; 8 bases map to TRBD1. CDR1 SGHDT and CDR2 YYEEEE come from the germline V gene. This CDR3 has 12 residues. With 2 bases clipped from V and 11 bases from J, the junction kept 3 bases outside the gene matches. CDR3 sequence (DNA): TGTGCCAGCAGCTTAGACAGGGGACAGCAGTTCTTC. Translated, it gives CASSLDRGQQFF.

The chain has TRBV7-6 and TRBJ1-4, with 7 bases identical to TRBD1. The CDR3 runs to 16 residues. Germline assignment: CDR1 SGHVS and CDR2 FNYEAQ. With 2 bases clipped from V and 5 bases from J, the junction kept 8 bases outside the gene matches. The CDR3 loop is CASSLRGQLMNEKLFF. CDR3 nucleotide sequence: TGTGCCAGCAGCTTAAGGGGGCAGTTAATGAATGAAAAACTGTTTTTT.

The chain combines TRBV9 with TRBJ1-2, with a tentative D call TRBD1 (5 bases). The CDR3 is 12 residues long. Germline V gene data show CDR1 as SGDLS and CDR2 as YYNGEE. Trimming shortened V by 1 base and J by 5 bases, and 6 bases separated the two germline ends. CDR3 sequence: CASSVQGYGYTF. CDR3 coding DNA: TGTGCCAGCAGCGTACAGGGTTATGGCTACACCTTC.

This clone ranks as medium-sized. The V call is TRBV6-5, the J call TRBJ2-6; D possibly corresponds to TRBD1 (6 bases). The CDR3 is made up of 15 amino acids. Germline values: CDR1 MNHEY, CDR2 SVGAGI. The V end lost 6 bases, the J end lost 3 bases, and 12 bases lay between the germline ends. This CDR3 reads CASSWGRDGANVLTF. CDR3 DNA sequence: TGTGCCAGCAGCTGGGGGCGCGATGGGGCCAACGTCCTGACTTTC.

The chain uses TRBV11-2 and TRBJ1-6; no clear D gene. The CDR3 runs 15 residues. Trimming cost V 6 bases and J 0 bases, with 9 bases left between them. CDR1 and CDR2 (germline): SGHAT, FQNNGV. CDR3 nucleotide sequence: TGTGCCAGCAGGCCAGGTAGCTCCTATAATTCACCCCTCCACTTT. It is translated as CASRPGSSYNSPLHF.

V gene TRBV4-2 combines with J gene TRBJ2-7; the match to TRBD2 covers 12 bases. V lost 3 bases and J lost 3; bases outside the gene matches: 3. Looked up from germline, CDR1 is LGHNA and CDR2 is YNFKEQ. CDR3 size: 15 residues. The CDR3 here is CASSQETSGSYEQYF. The CDR3 nucleotides are TGTGCCAGCAGCCAGGAGACTAGCGGGAGCTACGAGCAGTACTTC.

The chain combines TRBV30 with TRBJ1-5; D might be TRBD1 (6 bases). V lost 0 bases, J lost 1 base, and 13 bases lay in between. Germline V gene sequence: CDR1 GTSNPN, CDR2 SVGIG (reference sequence). CDR3 size: 16 residues. CDR3 protein: CAWSVAGGRSNQPQHF. The CDR3, as DNA: TGTGCCTGGAGTGTAGCCGGGGGCCGGAGCAATCAGCCCCAGCATTTT.

The V call is TRBV7-2, the J call TRBJ2-1; tentatively, D is TRBD1 (6 bases). The CDR3 has 15 residues. Trimming pared 1 base from V and 4 bases from J, leaving 11 bases between. CDR1 and CDR2 (germline): SGHTA, FQGNSA. For the CDR3, the DNA is TGTGCCAGCAGCTTAGACGGACAGCGTTACAATGAGCAGTTCTTC. This gives the protein CASSLDGQRYNEQFF.

This clone was picked up one time. This chain joins TRBV29-1 and TRBJ2-1; TRBD2 is a possible D gene (5 bases). Between the trimmed V and J ends, which lost 7 bases and 4 bases, there was a span of 14 bases. The CDR3 totals 13 residues. CDR1 and CDR2 (germline): SQVTM, ANQGSEA. CDR3 DNA: TGCAGCGCCGAGTCCACGGGATACAATGAGCAGTTCTTC. It codes for CSAESTGYNEQFF.

This chain connects TRBV4-1 to TRBJ2-5, with 13 bases matching TRBD2. The better agreement between TRBJ2-7 and the DNA end casts doubt on the J call. CDR1 is MGHRA, CDR2 YSYEKL, per germline. This CDR3 contains 16 residues. CDR3 residues: CASSNRLAGGFYEQYF. CDR3 DNA sequence: TGCGCCAGCAGCAATCGACTAGCGGGGGGTTTTTACGAGCAGTACTTC.

V gene TRBV9 combines with J gene TRBJ2-3, with 8 bases fitting TRBD2. The CDR3 sequence is 14 residues long. V shed 3 bases and J 5 bases; nucleotides not matched to a gene: 5. The germline V gene encodes CDR1 SGDLS and CDR2 YYNGEE. The CDR3 sequence: CASSAGGLGDTQYF. The CDR3 nucleotides read TGTGCCAGCAGCGCGGGGGGGCTCGGAGATACGCAGTATTTT.

The chain uses TRBV9 and TRBJ2-7, with D possibly being TRBD1 or TRBD2 (5 bases each). The V and J ends lost 7 bases and 2 bases respectively, with 13 bases between them. Germline values: CDR1 SGDLS, CDR2 YYNGEE. The CDR3 extends over 13 amino acids. The CDR3 sequence is CASGGPPAYEQYF. CDR3 nucleotides: TGTGCCAGCGGGGGACCGCCGGCCTACGAGCAGTACTTC.

The chain employs TRBV11-2 and TRBJ2-5; 10 bases are shared with TRBD1. The DNA end is more similar to TRBJ2-7, so the J call may be wrong. CDR3 length: 15 residues. CDR1 is SGHAT and CDR2 is FQNNGV in the germline V gene. CDR3 in amino acids: CASSSPTGGYSEQYF. CDR3 bases: TGTGCCAGCAGCTCCCCGACAGGGGGCTACTCCGAGCAGTACTTC.

The chain carries TRBV6-1 and TRBJ1-6; D not certain. This CDR3 spans 15 amino acids. V shed 2 bases and J shed 0 bases, with 5 bases lying between them. Germline V gene data show CDR1 as MNHNS and CDR2 as SASEGT. CDR3 in amino acids: CASSERSSYNSPLHF. The CDR3 DNA sequence: TGTGCCAGCAGTGAAAGGAGCTCCTATAATTCACCCCTCCACTTT.

V and J are TRBV11-1 and TRBJ2-5; 10 bases map to TRBD2. There are 13 residues in the CDR3. In germline, CDR1 is SGHAT, CDR2 FQDESV (reference sequence). V shed 11 bases, J shed 5 bases, and the junction held 8 bases outside the gene matches. The CDR3 DNA follows: TGTGCCTCTAGCGGGGGCCTTAGGGAGACCCAGTACTTC. Amino acid sequence: CASSGGLRETQYF.